This T cell receptor beta chain is from a study of T cells expressing NK-cell markers. Study-wide context: Sorted T-cell subsets CD3+CD56+NKG2C+, CD3+CD56+NKG2C- and CD3+CD56-NKG2C+ were TCR beta-sequenced. Among the eight sequenced donors, seven tested HCMV-seropositive and one tested seronegative. Study-wide results and limits: These clonotypes additionally ranked first within the CD3+CD56-NKG2C+ fraction of a handful of donors.

The CDR3 totals 13 residues. CDR1 is DFQATT, CDR2 SNEGSKA, per germline (reference sequence). About this clonotype: Its specificity is not known.

From the 5' RACE reads, TCRdb lists one entry per CDR3 protein and no DNA. The sample totals roughly 420,000 distinct CDR3 sequences. The material sequenced was blood T cells: a sorted CD56 or NKG2C T cell subset, CD4+ or CD8+ T cells, or bulk PBMC T cells (not recorded which). This sequence joins TRBV20-1 and TRBJ2-5; TCRdb selects TRBD1, and the lack of DNA leaves this call unchecked. This receptor was taken from a woman aged 18 to 75 in good health. This CDR3 reads CSARVQGRETQYF.